These 7 T cell receptor beta chains share one sample of origin, sequenced in a study of monozygotic twins with inflammatory bowel disease. TCRdb reprocessed the 5' RACE reads and keeps a single row for each CDR3 protein, giving no DNA. The sample totals approximately 340,000 distinct CDR3 sequences; its top ten clones hold under 2.5%. Sequencing was performed on blood. The receptors were gathered from a human donor with ulcerative colitis or Crohn's disease, or a healthy co-twin of an affected twin (not recorded which).

The genes are TRBV9 and TRBJ1-6; TCRdb designates TRBD1, a call that cannot be tested without DNA. The CDR3 covers 15 residues. Per germline, CDR1 SGDLS and CDR2 YYNGEE. This chain's CDR3 is CASSVGTGGNSPLHF. Complete variable domain (other parts from reference TRBV9 and TRBJ1-6): DSGVTQTPKHLITATGQRVTLRCSPRSGDLSVYWYQQSLDQGLQFLIQYYNGEERAKGNILERFSAQQFPDLHSELNLSSLELGDSALYFCASSVGTGGNSPLHFGNGTRLTVT.

The V and J genes are TRBV7-8 and TRBJ1-1; no DNA is available, so the TRBD1 call from TCRdb remains unchecked. The CDR3 runs 14 residues. Germline V CDR1 and CDR2: SGHVS, FQNEAQ. The chain's CDR3 is CASSPSTGTAEAFF.

The rearrangement links TRBV20-1 to TRBJ2-5; the TRBD2 assignment by TCRdb is unverifiable without DNA. Germline V CDR1 and CDR2: DFQATT, SNEGSKA (reference sequence). The CDR3 is 14 residues long. Here the CDR3 reads CSARVAGGRETQYF.

J is TRBJ2-2 and V is TRBV25-1; TCRdb gives TRBD1 as the D gene, but with no DNA this cannot be confirmed. The CDR3 is 14 residues long. CDR1 is MGHDK, CDR2 SYGVNS, per germline. CDR3 loop: CASRGQSNTGELFF.

The chain recombines TRBV7-3 with TRBJ2-1. From germline, CDR1 is SGHTA and CDR2 FQGTGA. This CDR3 region has 14 residues. CDR3 in amino acids: CASSLTSANNEQFF.

The chain has TRBV7-2 and TRBJ2-7; TCRdb's assignment of TRBD1 cannot be checked, as there is no DNA. Looked up from germline, CDR1 is SGHTA and CDR2 is FQGNSA. CDR3 size: 15 residues. The CDR3 is CASSLTGNGWYEQYF.

This chain connects TRBV4-1 to TRBJ2-7. The CDR3 length is 13 residues. Germline V gene data show CDR1 as MGHRA and CDR2 as YSYEKL. CDR3 sequence reads: CASSREHSYEQYF.